What follows are 5 T cell receptor beta chains derived from one specimen sequenced in a study of beta chain features in type 1 diabetes (dated by TCRdb to about 2018). Library generation was performed with the immunoSEQ multiplex PCR assay. The entire isolated RNA was reverse transcribed using the High Capacity cDNA Reverse Transcription Kit, and thus expressed TCRB transcripts were sequenced. Held by TCRdb, this immuneACCESS table contains in-frame sequences only and omits some clones. Under half of the omission traces to an unresolved V gene where checked; the cause of the rest is unknown. Across this sample there are 450,000 or so clones, with roughly an eighth seen only once. Together, the top ten hold around 0.05% of the sample. Source material: naive CD4+ T cells from blood. Taken with the paper, the label for cell subset or site translates to: true naive CD4+ T cells. These receptors all come from a young woman in good health.

This clone has a handful of counts. The genes are TRBV25-1 and TRBJ1-6, with a tentative D call TRBD1 (5 bases). CDR3 length equals 13 residues. Germline V gene sequence: CDR1 MGHDK, CDR2 SYGVNS. V lost 2 bases and J 10 bases, leaving 9 bases between the germline ends. In nucleotides, the CDR3 is TGTGCCAGCAGTGAACAGGGAGGGTCACCCCTCCACTTT. Residues: CASSEQGGSPLHF. Full variable domain (remainder filled in from reference TRBV25-1 and TRBJ1-6): EADIYQTPRYLVIGTGKKITLECSQTMGHDKMYWYQQDPGMELHLIHYSYGVNSTEKGDLSSESTVSRIRTEHFPLTLESARPSHTSQYLCASSEQGGSPLHFGNGTRLTVT.

This clone was found a few times. The chain has TRBV7-2 and TRBJ2-1, with D hard to call. Germline lookup yields CDR1 SGHTA and CDR2 FQGNSA. V was pared by 5 bases and J by 8 bases, with 7 bases between. This CDR3 comprises 11 residues. As DNA, the CDR3 is TGTGCCAGCAGCACTCGTTATGAGCAGTTCTTC. Its protein is CASSTRYEQFF.

The chain carries TRBV4-2 and TRBJ2-5; D is perhaps TRBD1 or TRBD2 (5 bases each). CDR3 length equals 14 residues. V was pared by 4 bases and J by 3 bases, with 12 bases between. Germline lookup yields CDR1 LGHNA and CDR2 YNFKEQ. CDR3 sequence (DNA): TGTGCCAGCAGCCGGGCTGGGGGTGAAGAGACCCAGTACTTC. Protein: CASSRAGGEETQYF.

This clone has at least ten counts. The CDR3 DNA reads as TGCAGCTGTACGACCCTGGCACGGAGAGAGACCCAGTACTTC. It is translated as CSCTTLARRETQYF. The chain recombines TRBV29-1 with TRBJ2-5; D unresolved. The CDR3 runs 14 residues. CDR1 and CDR2 (germline): SQVTM, ANQGSEA. Trimming cost V 8 bases and J 4 bases, with 20 bases left between them. Variable domain in full (rest from reference TRBV29-1 and TRBJ2-5): SAVISQKPSRDICQRGTSLTIQCQVDSQVTMMFWYRQQPGQSLTLIATANQGSEATYESGFVIDKFPISRPNLTFSTLTVSNMSPEDSSIYLCSCTTLARRETQYFGPGTRLLVL.

Only a few counts were recorded for this clone. V is TRBV7-9 and J is TRBJ2-7; D gene ambiguous. The ends were cut back, 2 bases at V and 6 bases at J, with 8 bases in the middle. The CDR3 has 12 amino acids. Germline CDR1 is SEHNR and CDR2 is FQNEAQ (reference sequence). DNA of the CDR3: TGTGCCAGCAGCTTAACCCTCTTCGAGCAGTACGTC. It encodes CASSLTLFEQYV.